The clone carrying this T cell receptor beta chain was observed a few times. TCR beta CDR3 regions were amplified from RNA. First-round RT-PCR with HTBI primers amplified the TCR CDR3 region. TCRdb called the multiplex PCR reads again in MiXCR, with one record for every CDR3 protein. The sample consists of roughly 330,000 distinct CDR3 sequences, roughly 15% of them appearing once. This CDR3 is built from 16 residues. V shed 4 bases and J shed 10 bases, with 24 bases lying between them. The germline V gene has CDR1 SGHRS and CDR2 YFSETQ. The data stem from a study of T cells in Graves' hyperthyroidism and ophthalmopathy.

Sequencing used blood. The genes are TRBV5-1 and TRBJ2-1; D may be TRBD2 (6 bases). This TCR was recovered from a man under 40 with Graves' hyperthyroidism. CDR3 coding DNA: TGCGCCAGCAGCCCCGGCGGGGTGAAGGGAGGTAGGGAGCAGTTCTTC. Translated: CASSPGGVKGGREQFF.